The following is a T cell receptor (beta chain) sequence with its context. No cognate antigen has been identified for it. No base quality information exists; no much larger clone differs at one position. This record comes from a study of T cells in Graves' hyperthyroidism and ophthalmopathy (dated by TCRdb to 2018 to 2020). Concerning the study at large: Peripheral blood was sampled at the time of initial diagnosis, prior to any treatment. Whether ophthalmopathy could be predicted prospectively was tested in an independent validation cohort made up of under 20 hyperthyroidism patients plus 17 patients who later progressed to ophthalmopathy. The 75 to 100 discovery patients were randomly divided into training and test sets at a 7:3 ratio. The paper reports TCR Vbeta CDR3 sequencing of approximately 140 peripheral blood samples: around 45 ophthalmopathy, some 80 hyperthyroidism and 17 progressor patients. In addition, the study compared T-cell repertoires in thyroid tissue and in blood from five or six Graves' hyperthyroidism patients. TCR V-J signatures able to tell the groups apart were searched for in a discovery cohort of 90 to 100 patients, of whom over 40 had Graves' ophthalmopathy and 55 to 60 had stable Graves' hyperthyroidism. Once sampling was done, hyperthyroidism patients were given methimazole at a starting dose of 30 mg daily, whereas ophthalmopathy patients were given high-dose intravenous methylprednisolone.

What the authors observed across the whole study: No statistical method was used to fix the sample size in advance, and group allocation was not hidden from the investigators. In cross-validation, a model built on a 13 V-J signature told ophthalmopathy apart from stable hyperthyroidism with under 90% sensitivity and around 84% specificity, and in testing the same model reached 80%/75%. Most expanded thyroid clonotypes (frequency above 0.001) were also detected in blood, a finding suggesting that blood repertoires may reflect thyroid immune responses. In validation, progression to ophthalmopathy was predicted by the model with approximately 67% sensitivity and under 85% specificity, a median of around 5.9 months before onset.

Stable Graves' hyperthyroidism was defined as the absence of progression to ophthalmopathy over 18 months of follow-up. Hyperthyroidism patients were aged 18 to 65 years and newly diagnosed, with disease duration of less than 2 months. Any patient with an uncontrolled infection, another autoimmune disease, pregnancy or lactation was excluded. Diagnoses relied on clinical symptoms, serum thyroxine and TRAb, thyroid ultrasound and orbital computed tomography. PBMCs were separated from 7.5 to 10 ml of fresh peripheral blood using Ficoll-Paque density gradient centrifugation. Total RNA was extracted with Trizol reagent, and quality was checked on an Agilent 2100 Bioanalyzer. The TCR beta CDR3 regions were amplified from RNA transcripts. A first-round RT-PCR of the TCR CDR3 used the HTBI primer set with the Qiagen OneStep RT-PCR kit. The libraries were constructed in a second round of multiplex PCR and then size-selected and purified. Paired-end sequencing of the libraries was performed with 100 bp reads on an Illumina HiSeq2000. The paper's data handling went like this. Raw data were processed with SOAPnuke, discarding reads with adapters, uncalled bases, mean Phred below 15, or no exact constant-primer or identifier match. COPE v1.2.5 was used to merge the high-quality paired reads, and each unique nucleotide sequence was defined as a clonotype. Clonotypes were aligned to IMGT TRBV, TRBD and TRBJ reference segments using MiTCR v1.1. The analysis was restricted to V-J combinations with a frequency above 0.0001, which together covered about 99% of the repertoires. The TCS score was defined as F50 (clonal expansion) divided by E x V (chaos), with BLOSUM62-based TCRdist calculated between CDR3 peptides within each V-J. Welch's t-statistics and random forest reduced roughly 530 V-J features to under 15, which were used in a naive Bayes classifier (R e1071). Clones were called with MiXCR by TCRdb after fastp trimmed the public reads at Q25, and only in-frame beta chains were retained. Every CDR3 protein is listed once, alongside the most common genes and DNA of its rows. The V and J calls come from TCRdb's annotation, not from the publication. A total of about 400,000 distinct CDR3 sequences appear in this sample, 20% to 30% of them only once. Over 70% of the sample is held by the ten biggest clonotypes.

Source material: blood. This TCR derives from a man aged 45-60 years with Graves' hyperthyroidism.

The CDR3: CASSQGISTGIVYEQYF. The DNA is as follows: TGTGCCAGCAGCCAAGGAATATCGACAGGGATCGTCTACGAGCAGTACTTC. Recombination linked TRBV4-2 to TRBJ2-7, and TRBD1 matches 7 of the central bases. Trimmed from V: 1 base; trimmed from J: 3 bases; junction bases lacking a gene match: 12. From its cysteine to its phenylalanine, the CDR3 spans 17 amino acids. Only the CDR3 DNA is retained, 51 bases long and in frame from the first base. CDR1 and CDR2, looked up from the germline V gene, are LGHNA and YNFKEQ.